A single TCR beta chain is shown here with its context. The antigen is unknown. The PCR ran on 60 Vbeta and 13 Jbeta primers. Using immunoSEQ multiplex PCR, the repertoire was profiled, and TCRdb retains in-frame clones only, with some absent. The sample lists about 150,000 clones, about 80% occurring once. This sample was included in a study of cytomegalovirus exposure and HLA in healthy donors. The wider study: There were approximately 80 million unique TCRs (from HLA-typed donors) in an early data release. Findings and caveats of the study: Reportedly, fewer N-insertions than the roughly 700-donor mean appeared in an Asian-associated ancestry cluster in a later analysis.

The CDR3 is 13 amino acids. V lost 2 bases, J lost 0 bases, and 5 bases lay in between. Germline V gene data show CDR1 as SGHNT and CDR2 as YYREEE (reference sequence). The TCR originated in a woman aged 40 to 49 in good health and CMV-seronegative. Sequencing used PBMCs. The V call is TRBV5-4, the J call TRBJ1-1; D not resolved. As DNA, the CDR3 is TGTGCCAGCAGCTTACAGATGAACACTGAAGCTTTCTTT. Amino acids: CASSLQMNTEAFF.